This T cell receptor beta chain was profiled in a study of cytomegalovirus exposure and HLA in healthy donors. Overall study: Genetic ancestry analysis placed more than 80% of the roughly 400 donors that were genotyped in the Caucasian-associated cluster.

Comments on this clone: Its specificity is not known.

PCR involved 60 Vbeta and 13 Jbeta primers. Generated by immunoSEQ multiplex PCR, the TCRdb table keeps only in-frame clones and is missing some. The data include approximately 140,000 clones; the top ten clones carry 2.2%. Germline loops: CDR1 SGHNT, CDR2 YYREEE (reference sequence). The CDR3 runs to 14 residues. V lost 0 bases and J lost 8; bases outside the gene matches: 7. Findings and caveats of the study: Previously analyzed data showed that most TCR beta V segments were productive at a frequency of about 90% or about 30%.

The receptor comes from a woman under 30 in good health and CMV-seronegative. The chain links TRBV5-4 to TRBJ1-2, with 7 bases fitting TRBD1. The sequenced material came from PBMCs. For the CDR3, the DNA is TGTGCCAGCAGCTTGGGTGGAGGGGGCAGGGGCTACACCTTC. Translated: CASSLGGGGRGYTF.